The present T cell receptor (beta chain) was sequenced within a study of T cells expressing NK-cell markers. Turning to the study itself: Sorted CD3+CD56-NKG2C+, CD3+CD56+NKG2C- and CD3+CD56+NKG2C+ T cells were the source of the TCR beta repertoires.

TCRdb re-analyzed the 5' RACE reads; it lists each CDR3 protein once, without DNA. The sample totals 300,000 to 450,000 distinct CDR3 sequences. This sequence was found in a man aged 18-70 years in good health. What was sequenced was blood T cells: a sorted CD56 or NKG2C T cell subset, CD4+ or CD8+ T cells, or bulk PBMC T cells (not recorded which).

CDR3 residues: CASSERDRGDEQYF. The chain employs TRBV10-1 and TRBJ2-7; the TRBD1 assignment by TCRdb is unverifiable without DNA. The CDR3 is made up of 14 amino acids. Germline CDR1 is WNHNN and CDR2 is SYGVQD (reference sequence).